This TCR beta chain was identified during a study of identical twins. Study findings and constraints: Analyses of zero insertions could be partly confounded by invariant MAIT and iNKT cells. Compared with models, monozygotic twins showed more out-of-frame TCR alpha sharing.

In germline, CDR1 is SEHNR, CDR2 FQNEAQ (reference sequence). The germline V and J ends were trimmed by 4 bases and 7 bases, with 14 bases remaining between them. There are 14 residues in the CDR3. The authors used template switching to add a universal primer site and gave cDNA unique molecular identifiers. TCRdb reprocessed the 5' RACE reads with MiXCR, giving one entry per CDR3 protein. The data show roughly 200,000 distinct CDR3 sequences, around 6.9% seen once. This clonotype was recorded many times. Its target is unknown. The same data also contributed to another study, on yellow fever vaccine responses in identical twins.

Sequencing was performed on memory (CD45RO+) T cells sorted from blood. The TCR comes from a young woman in good health. The chain employs TRBV7-9 and TRBJ2-1; weak D call: TRBD2 (5 bases). The CDR3 region is CASSSVRAQNEQFF. The CDR3 DNA reads as TGTGCCAGCAGCTCTGTGCGGGCGCAAAATGAGCAGTTCTTC.